This entry features one T cell receptor beta chain sequence. This entry is derived from a study of control samples from healthy donors and cancer patients. Using immunoSEQ multiplex PCR, the repertoire was profiled, and TCRdb retains in-frame clones only, with some absent. The sample consists of 150,000 to 200,000 clones, around nine tenths of them appearing once. Germline CDR1 and CDR2: SEHNR and FQNEAQ (reference sequence). The V and J ends lost 5 bases and 2 bases, in that order; junction bases with no gene match: 9. This CDR3 contains 16 residues. This chain joins TRBV7-9 and TRBJ2-3, with 8 bases aligning to TRBD2. The specimen sequenced was blood. The TCR sequence derives from a young man in good health. The CDR3 loop is CASSASTSAYTDTQYF. Written as DNA, the CDR3 is TGTGCCAGCAGCGCCTCGACTAGCGCCTACACAGATACGCAGTATTTT.